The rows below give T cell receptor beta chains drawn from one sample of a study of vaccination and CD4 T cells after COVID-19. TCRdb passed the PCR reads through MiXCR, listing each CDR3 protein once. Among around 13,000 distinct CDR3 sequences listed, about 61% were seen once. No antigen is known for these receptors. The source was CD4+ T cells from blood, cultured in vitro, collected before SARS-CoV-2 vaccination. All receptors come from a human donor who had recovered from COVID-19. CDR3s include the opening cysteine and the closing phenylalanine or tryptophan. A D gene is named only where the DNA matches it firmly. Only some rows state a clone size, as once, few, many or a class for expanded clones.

CAGSPGLAHTGELFF TGTGCCGGCAGCCCGGGTCTAGCCCACACCGGGGAGCTGTTTTTT TRBV7-2 NA NA TRBJ2-2
CASSLRGGAEGAQYF TGTGCCAGCAGCCTGCGGGGCGGGGCCGAGGGGGCCCAGTACTTC TRBV5-5 NA NA TRBJ2-5
CASRNGNTEAFF TGTGCCAGCAGAAATGGGAACACTGAAGCTTTCTTT TRBV7-6 NA NA TRBJ1-1
CASSLITGELFF TGTGCCAGCAGCTTAATCACCGGGGAGCTGTTTTTT TRBV11-2 NA NA TRBJ2-2
CATSVWTGLLIF TGTGCCACCAGTGTTTGGACAGGACTTCTCATCTTT TRBV15 TRBD1 NA TRBJ1-1
CASSLRDGTYEQYF TGTGCCAGCAGCTTGCGGGACGGAACGTACGAGCAGTACTTC TRBV5-5 NA NA TRBJ2-7
CASSYIDRDETQYF TGTGCCAGCAGCTATATTGACAGAGACGAGACCCAGTACTTC TRBV7-6 NA NA TRBJ2-5
CAISEQASSGNTIYF TGTGCCATCAGTGAACAGGCGAGCTCTGGAAACACCATATATTTT TRBV10-3 NA NA TRBJ1-3
CASSGTGQHEQYF TGTGCCAGTTCCGGGACAGGGCAACACGAGCAGTACTTC TRBV6-2/TRBV6-3 TRBD1 few TRBJ2-7
CASSPRPGQRRGTQYF TGTGCCAGCAGCCCCCGGCCCGGGCAACGCAGGGGTACGCAGTATTTT TRBV7-2 NA NA TRBJ2-3
CASSRQGGNTEAFF TGTGCCAGCAGTCGACAGGGTGGGAACACTGAAGCTTTCTTT TRBV2 TRBD1 NA TRBJ1-1
CASSFLRGSYGYTF TGTGCCAGCAGTTTTCTCAGGGGTAGCTATGGCTACACCTTC TRBV28 NA NA TRBJ1-2
CAWSTPGASPSSQPQHF TGTGCCTGGAGCACCCCGGGGGCGTCACCCAGCAGTCAGCCCCAGCATTTT TRBV30 NA NA TRBJ1-5
CSATDRGREQETQYF TGCAGTGCCACGGACCGGGGGCGAGAACAAGAGACCCAGTACTTC TRBV20-1 NA few TRBJ2-5
CASSLGAQGYNEQFF TGTGCCAGCAGCTTAGGAGCCCAGGGCTACAATGAGCAGTTCTTC TRBV7-2 NA few TRBJ2-1
CASSFVLAGGNEQFF TGTGCCAGCAGTTTTGTCTTAGCGGGAGGGAATGAGCAGTTCTTC TRBV12-3/TRBV12-4 TRBD2 NA TRBJ2-1
CASSAPGLAGLIPSTDTQYF TGTGCCAGCAGCGCCCCGGGACTAGCGGGACTAATACCCAGCACAGATACGCAGTATTTT TRBV6-1 TRBD2 NA TRBJ2-3
CASRDRWNYGYTF TGTGCCAGCCGTGATCGGTGGAATTATGGCTACACCTTC TRBV19 NA NA TRBJ1-2
CASRLRPAEPLHF TGTGCCAGCCGCCTCCGACCGGCTGAACCCCTCCACTTT TRBV27 NA NA TRBJ1-6
CASTRGQDQPQHF TGTGCCAGTACCAGGGGGCAGGATCAGCCCCAGCATTTT TRBV19 TRBD1 NA TRBJ1-5
CASKTSGSSYEQYF TGTGCCAGTAAGACTAGCGGGAGCTCCTACGAGCAGTACTTC TRBV19 TRBD2 few TRBJ2-7
CSAEQGAGFTDTQYF TGCAGTGCGGAACAGGGGGCGGGTTTCACAGATACGCAGTATTTT TRBV20-1 TRBD1 few TRBJ2-3
CASSPPGAEDTGELFF TGTGCCAGCAGCCCCCCGGGGGCCGAGGACACCGGGGAGCTGTTTTTT TRBV7-9 NA large TRBJ2-2
CAISRTSGSTNEQYF TGTGCCATCAGTAGGACTAGCGGGAGTACCAACGAGCAGTACTTC TRBV10-3 TRBD2 NA TRBJ2-7